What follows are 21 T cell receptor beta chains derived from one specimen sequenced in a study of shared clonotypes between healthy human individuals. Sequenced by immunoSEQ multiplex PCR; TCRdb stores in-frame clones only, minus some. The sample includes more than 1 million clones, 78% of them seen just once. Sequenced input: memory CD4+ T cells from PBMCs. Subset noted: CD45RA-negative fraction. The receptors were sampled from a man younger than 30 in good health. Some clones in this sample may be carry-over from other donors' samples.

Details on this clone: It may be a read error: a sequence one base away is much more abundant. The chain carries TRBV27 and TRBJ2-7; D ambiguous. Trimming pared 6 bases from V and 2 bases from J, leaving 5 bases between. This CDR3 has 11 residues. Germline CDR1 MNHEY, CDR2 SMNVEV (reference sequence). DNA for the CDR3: TGTGCCAGCAGATCCCCCTACGAGCAGTACTTC. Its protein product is CASRSPYEQYF.

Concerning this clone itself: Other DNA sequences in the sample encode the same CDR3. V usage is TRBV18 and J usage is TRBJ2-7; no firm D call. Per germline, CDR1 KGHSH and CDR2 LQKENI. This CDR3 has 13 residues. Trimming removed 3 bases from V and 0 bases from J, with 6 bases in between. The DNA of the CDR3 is TGTGCCAGCTCACCGCTAAGCTCCTACGAGCAGTACTTC. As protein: CASSPLSSYEQYF.

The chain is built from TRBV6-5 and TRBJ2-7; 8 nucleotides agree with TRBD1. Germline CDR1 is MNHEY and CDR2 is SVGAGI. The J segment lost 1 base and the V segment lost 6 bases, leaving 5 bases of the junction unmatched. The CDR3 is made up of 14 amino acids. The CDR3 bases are TGTGCCAGCAGAAGCAGGGGGCTATCCTACGAGCAGTACTTC. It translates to CASRSRGLSYEQYF.

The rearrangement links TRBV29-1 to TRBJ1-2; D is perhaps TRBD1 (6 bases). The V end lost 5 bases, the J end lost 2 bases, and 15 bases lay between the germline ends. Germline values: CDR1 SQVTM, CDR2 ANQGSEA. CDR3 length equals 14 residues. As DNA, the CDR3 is TGCAGCGTTAGGGGGGAGGCAGCGAACTATGGCTACACCTTC. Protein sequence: CSVRGEAANYGYTF.

CDR3: CASSYGAAWGANVLTF. The CDR3, as DNA: TGTGCCAGCAGTTACGGGGCGGCATGGGGGGCCAACGTCCTGACTTTC. The chain joins TRBV6-5 to TRBJ2-6; tentative D call: TRBD1 (5 bases). This CDR3 contains 16 residues. V was cut by 2 bases and J by 4 bases, with 12 bases left in between. Germline assignment: CDR1 MNHEY and CDR2 SVGAGI.

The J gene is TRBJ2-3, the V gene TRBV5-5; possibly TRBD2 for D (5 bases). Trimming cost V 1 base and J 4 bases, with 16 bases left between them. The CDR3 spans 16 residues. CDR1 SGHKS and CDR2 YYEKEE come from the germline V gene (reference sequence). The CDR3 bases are TGTGCCAGCAGCTTGACATTTCGGGAACGGGCAGATACGCAGTATTTT. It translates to CASSLTFRERADTQYF.

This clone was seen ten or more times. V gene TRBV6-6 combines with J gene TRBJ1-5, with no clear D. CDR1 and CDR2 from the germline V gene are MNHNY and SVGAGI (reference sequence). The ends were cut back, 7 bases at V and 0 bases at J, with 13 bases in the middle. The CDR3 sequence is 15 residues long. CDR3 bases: TGTGCCAGCATTTCTCAGAAGGTTAGCAATCAGCCCCAGCATTTT. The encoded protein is CASISQKVSNQPQHF.

The CDR3 here is CAARGSSYEQYF. The CDR3 coding sequence is TGTGCTGCCAGGGGTAGCTCCTACGAGCAGTACTTC. The chain employs TRBV6-5 and TRBJ2-7; D is possibly TRBD1 (6 bases). Germline V CDR1 and CDR2: MNHEY, SVGAGI. The CDR3 spans 12 residues.

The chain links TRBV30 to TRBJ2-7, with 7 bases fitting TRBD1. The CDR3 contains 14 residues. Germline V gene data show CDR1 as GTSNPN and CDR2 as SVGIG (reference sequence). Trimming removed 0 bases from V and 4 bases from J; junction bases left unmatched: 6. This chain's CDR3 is CAWSVTGSNYEQYF. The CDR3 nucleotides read TGTGCCTGGAGTGTGACAGGGTCGAATTACGAGCAGTACTTC.

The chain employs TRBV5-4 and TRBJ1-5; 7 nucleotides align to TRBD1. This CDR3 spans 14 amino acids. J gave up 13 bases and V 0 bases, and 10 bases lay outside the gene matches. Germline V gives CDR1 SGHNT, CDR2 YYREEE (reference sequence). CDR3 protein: CASSLAGQTSTQHF. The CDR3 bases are TGTGCCAGCAGCTTGGCGGGACAGACCTCAACTCAGCATTTT.

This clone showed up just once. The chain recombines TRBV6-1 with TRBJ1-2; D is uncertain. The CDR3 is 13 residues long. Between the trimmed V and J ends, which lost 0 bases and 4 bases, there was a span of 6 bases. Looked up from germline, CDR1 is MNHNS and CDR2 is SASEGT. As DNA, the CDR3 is TGTGCCAGCAGTGAAGCAGGGCCCTATGGCTACACCTTC. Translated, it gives CASSEAGPYGYTF.

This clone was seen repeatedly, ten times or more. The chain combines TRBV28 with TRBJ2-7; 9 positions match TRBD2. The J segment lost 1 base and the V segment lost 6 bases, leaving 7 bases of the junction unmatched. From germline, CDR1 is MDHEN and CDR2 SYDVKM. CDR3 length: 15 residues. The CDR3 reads CASRYAGGPSYEQYF. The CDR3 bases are TGTGCCAGCAGATATGCGGGAGGGCCTTCCTACGAGCAGTACTTC.

For the CDR3, the DNA is TGTGCCAGCAGCTCCGGACAGTCCAATGAGCAGTTCTTC. Translating gives CASSSGQSNEQFF. J is TRBJ2-1 and V is TRBV5-4; a possible D gene is TRBD1 (6 bases). V lost 3 bases to trimming and J lost 6 bases, with 10 bases between them. Germline V gene lookup returns CDR1 SGHNT and CDR2 YYREEE (reference sequence). This CDR3 contains 13 residues. The whole variable domain, filled in from reference TRBV5-4 and TRBJ2-1, reads ETGVTQSPTHLIKTRGQQVTLRCSSQSGHNTVSWYQQALGQGPQFIFQYYREEENGRGNFPPRFSGLQFPNYSSELNVNALELDDSALYLCASSSGQSNEQFFGPGTRLTVL.

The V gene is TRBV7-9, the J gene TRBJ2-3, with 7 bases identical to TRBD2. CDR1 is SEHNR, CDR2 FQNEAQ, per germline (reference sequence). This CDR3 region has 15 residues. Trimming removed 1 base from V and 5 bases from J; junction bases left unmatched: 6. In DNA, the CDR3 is TGTGCCAGCAGCTTAGTGGGGAGGGACGGAGATACGCAGTATTTT. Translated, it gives CASSLVGRDGDTQYF.

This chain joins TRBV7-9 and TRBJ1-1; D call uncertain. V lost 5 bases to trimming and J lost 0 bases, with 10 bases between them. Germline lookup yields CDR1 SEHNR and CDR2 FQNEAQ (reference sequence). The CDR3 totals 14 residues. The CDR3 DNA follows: TGTGCCAGCAGCCTGTTGGCTATGAACACTGAAGCTTTCTTT. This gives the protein CASSLLAMNTEAFF.

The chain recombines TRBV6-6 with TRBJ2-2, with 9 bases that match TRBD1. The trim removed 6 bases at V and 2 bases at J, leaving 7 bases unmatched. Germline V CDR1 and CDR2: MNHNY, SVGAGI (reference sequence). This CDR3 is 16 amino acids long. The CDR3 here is CASSPRGQGNTGELFF. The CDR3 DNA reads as TGTGCCAGCAGCCCCAGGGGACAGGGTAACACCGGGGAGCTGTTTTTT.

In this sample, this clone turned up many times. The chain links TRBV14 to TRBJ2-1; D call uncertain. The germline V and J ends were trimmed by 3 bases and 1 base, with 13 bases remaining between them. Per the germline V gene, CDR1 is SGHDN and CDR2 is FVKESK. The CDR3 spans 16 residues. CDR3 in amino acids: CASSQFFDPSYNEQFF. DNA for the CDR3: TGTGCCAGCAGCCAGTTTTTTGATCCTTCCTACAATGAGCAGTTCTTC.

The CDR3 loop reads CASSSSSGRAGETQYF. The CDR3 DNA reads as TGTGCCAGCAGCTCCTCTAGCGGGAGGGCGGGAGAGACCCAGTACTTC. The J gene is TRBJ2-5, the V gene TRBV11-2; 12 bases agree with TRBD2. The CDR3 has 16 amino acids. After removal of 4 bases from V and 4 bases from J, the junction contained 7 bases not matched to a gene. The germline CDR1 and CDR2 sequences are SGHAT and FQNNGV.

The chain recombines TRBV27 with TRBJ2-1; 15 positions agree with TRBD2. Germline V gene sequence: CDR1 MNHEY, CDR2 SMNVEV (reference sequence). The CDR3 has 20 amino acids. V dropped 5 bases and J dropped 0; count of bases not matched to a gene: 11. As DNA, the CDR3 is TGTGCCAGCAGTCCCTACGCCGGGACTAGCGGGAGGAGCTCCTACAATGAGCAGTTCTTC. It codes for CASSPYAGTSGRSSYNEQFF.

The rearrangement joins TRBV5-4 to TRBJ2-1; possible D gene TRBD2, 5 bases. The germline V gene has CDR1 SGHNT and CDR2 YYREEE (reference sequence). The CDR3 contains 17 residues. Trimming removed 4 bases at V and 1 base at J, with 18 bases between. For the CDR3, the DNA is TGTGCCAGCAGCCGCCCGCCCGGGATAGGTTCCTACAATGAGCAGTTCTTC. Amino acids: CASSRPPGIGSYNEQFF.

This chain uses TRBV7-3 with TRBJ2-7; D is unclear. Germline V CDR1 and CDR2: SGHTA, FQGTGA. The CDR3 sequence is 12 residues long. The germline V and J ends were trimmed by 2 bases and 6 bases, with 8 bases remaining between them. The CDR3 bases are TGTGCCAGCAGCTTAGGCGGTGGCGAGCAGTACTTC. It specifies CASSLGGGEQYF.